This T cell receptor beta chain is drawn from a study of CD8 T cells in ankylosing spondylitis. This clonotype was detected ten times or more. The TCR beta libraries were generated through quantitative 5'-RACE incorporating molecular barcodes. Each CDR3 protein gets one entry after TCRdb re-called the 5' RACE reads with MiXCR. The table lists around 230,000 distinct CDR3 sequences, roughly 8% of them singletons. The germline CDR1 and CDR2 sequences are GTSNPN and SVGIG (reference sequence). The CDR3 has 13 residues. The ends were cut back, 2 bases at V and 1 base at J, with 6 bases in the middle. The receptor was isolated from a female donor with ankylosing spondylitis or in good health (not recorded which). The chain has TRBV30 and TRBJ2-4; tentatively, D is TRBD1 (5 bases). Sequencing input: blood, either unsorted or a sorted T cell fraction (not recorded which). The CDR3 sequence is CAWSSGAKNIQYF. In DNA, the CDR3 is TGTGCCTGGAGTTCAGGGGCCAAAAACATTCAGTACTTC.